This entry describes one T cell receptor (beta chain). After removal of 3 bases from V and 7 bases from J, the junction contained 4 bases not matched to a gene. The CDR3 runs 13 residues. CDR1 and CDR2 from the germline V gene are SGHTA and FQGNSA. These data are taken from a study of cytomegalovirus exposure and HLA in healthy donors. Assay: immunoSEQ multiplex PCR; the TCRdb copy retains only in-frame clones and omits some. The table has roughly 240,000 clones, about 83% seen once. This TCR was sampled from a man younger than 35 in good health and CMV-seronegative. The chain carries TRBV7-2 and TRBJ1-1, with TRBD1 matching over 8 bases. The source material was PBMCs. CDR3 in amino acids: CASSFRQGYEAFF. Here the CDR3 DNA reads TGTGCCAGCAGCTTCCGACAGGGGTATGAAGCTTTCTTT.